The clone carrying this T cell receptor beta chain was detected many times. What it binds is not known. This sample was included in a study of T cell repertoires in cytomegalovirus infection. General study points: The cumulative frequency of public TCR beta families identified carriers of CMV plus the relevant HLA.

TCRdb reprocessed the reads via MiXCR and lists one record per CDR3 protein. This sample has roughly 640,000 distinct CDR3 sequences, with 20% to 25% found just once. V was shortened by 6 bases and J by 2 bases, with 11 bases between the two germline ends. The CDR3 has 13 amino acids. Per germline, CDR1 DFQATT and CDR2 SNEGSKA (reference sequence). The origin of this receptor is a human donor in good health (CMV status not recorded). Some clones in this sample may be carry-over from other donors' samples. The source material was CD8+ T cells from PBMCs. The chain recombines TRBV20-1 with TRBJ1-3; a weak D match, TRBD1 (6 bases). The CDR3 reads CSAPGDPGNTIYF. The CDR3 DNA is TGCAGTGCCCCAGGGGACCCTGGAAACACCATATATTTT.